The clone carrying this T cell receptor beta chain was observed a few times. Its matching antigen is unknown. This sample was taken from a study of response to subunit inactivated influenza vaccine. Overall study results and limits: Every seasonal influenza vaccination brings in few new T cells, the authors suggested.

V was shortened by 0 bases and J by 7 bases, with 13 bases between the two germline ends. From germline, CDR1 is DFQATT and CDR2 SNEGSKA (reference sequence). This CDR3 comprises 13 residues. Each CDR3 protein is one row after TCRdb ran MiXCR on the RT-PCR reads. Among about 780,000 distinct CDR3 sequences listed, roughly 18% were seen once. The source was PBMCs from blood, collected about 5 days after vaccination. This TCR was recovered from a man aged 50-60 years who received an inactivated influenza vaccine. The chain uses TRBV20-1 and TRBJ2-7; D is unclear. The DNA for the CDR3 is TGCAGTGCTAGAGATCATAAGAGCGTGGAGCAGTACTTC. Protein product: CSARDHKSVEQYF.